This is a list of T cell receptor beta chains from one sample in a study of response to subunit inactivated influenza vaccine. TCRdb recomputed calls from the RT-PCR reads with MiXCR, one row per CDR3 protein. This sample carries about 520,000 distinct CDR3 sequences, 25% of them seen once, and the ten largest clones take 1.9%. The material was CD4+ T cells sorted from PBMCs, obtained about 5 days after vaccination. The receptors originated from a man aged 50 to 60 who received an inactivated influenza vaccine. CDR3s include the opening cysteine and the closing phenylalanine or tryptophan. Fields, in order: V gene, clone size, D gene, J gene, CDR3 protein, CDR3 DNA. D genes are given only for firm matches. Size is stated for part of the rows, as once, few or many counts, or as a class when the clone is expanded.

v_call: TRBV3-1; clone_size: NA; d_call: NA; j_call: TRBJ2-5; cdr3_aa: CASSQAGLPQYF; cdr3_nt: TGTGCCAGCAGCCAGGCCGGACTGCCCCAGTACTTC
v_call: TRBV12-3/TRBV12-4; clone_size: few; d_call: NA; j_call: TRBJ2-5; cdr3_aa: CASSRVTGQETQYF; cdr3_nt: TGTGCCAGCAGTCGGGTTACGGGCCAAGAGACCCAGTACTTC
v_call: TRBV5-6; clone_size: NA; d_call: NA; j_call: TRBJ1-2; cdr3_aa: CASRNPDFRGLSYGYTF; cdr3_nt: TGTGCCAGCAGGAATCCTGACTTCAGGGGACTCTCCTATGGCTACACCTTC
v_call: TRBV2; clone_size: NA; d_call: NA; j_call: TRBJ1-5; cdr3_aa: CASRRQTNQPQHF; cdr3_nt: TGTGCCAGCAGAAGGCAGACCAATCAGCCCCAGCATTTT
v_call: TRBV10-3; clone_size: NA; d_call: NA; j_call: TRBJ2-2; cdr3_aa: CAISDGHLGELFF; cdr3_nt: TGTGCCATCAGTGACGGGCACCTCGGGGAGCTGTTTTTT
v_call: TRBV7-8; clone_size: NA; d_call: NA; j_call: TRBJ2-7; cdr3_aa: CASSLVAGIRYEQYF; cdr3_nt: TGTGCCAGCAGCTTAGTGGCGGGGATCAGATACGAGCAGTACTTC
v_call: TRBV5-6; clone_size: few; d_call: TRBD2; j_call: TRBJ2-1; cdr3_aa: CASGGGGLAGHEQFF; cdr3_nt: TGTGCCAGCGGCGGCGGCGGACTAGCGGGCCATGAGCAGTTCTTC
v_call: TRBV29-1; clone_size: NA; d_call: NA; j_call: TRBJ2-3; cdr3_aa: CSVEDPRDYNTDTQYF; cdr3_nt: TGCAGCGTTGAAGATCCACGAGACTACAACACAGATACGCAGTATTTT
v_call: TRBV11-2; clone_size: once; d_call: NA; j_call: TRBJ2-6; cdr3_aa: CASRLGGLGSGANVLTF; cdr3_nt: TGTGCCAGCAGGCTAGGGGGTTTGGGCTCTGGGGCCAACGTCCTGACTTTC
v_call: TRBV5-6; clone_size: NA; d_call: NA; j_call: TRBJ1-1; cdr3_aa: CASSFSTSMNTEAFF; cdr3_nt: TGTGCCAGCAGCTTTTCGACCAGTATGAACACTGAAGCTTTCTTT
v_call: TRBV7-9; clone_size: few; d_call: NA; j_call: TRBJ1-4; cdr3_aa: CASSLVQLNEKLFF; cdr3_nt: TGTGCCAGCAGCTTAGTACAGCTTAATGAAAAACTGTTTTTT
v_call: TRBV5-1; clone_size: few; d_call: NA; j_call: TRBJ1-6; cdr3_aa: CASSLAREGRSPLHF; cdr3_nt: TGCGCCAGCAGCTTGGCCCGGGAGGGCCGGTCACCCCTCCACTTT
v_call: TRBV7-2; clone_size: few; d_call: NA; j_call: TRBJ2-5; cdr3_aa: CASSAPSQETQYF; cdr3_nt: TGTGCCAGCAGCGCTCCTTCCCAAGAGACCCAGTACTTC
v_call: TRBV9; clone_size: once; d_call: NA; j_call: TRBJ2-7; cdr3_aa: CASSVNRITYEQYF; cdr3_nt: TGTGCCAGCAGCGTAAACCGTATTACCTACGAGCAGTACTTC
v_call: TRBV10-3; clone_size: NA; d_call: NA; j_call: TRBJ2-7; cdr3_aa: CAISDHQNYEQYF; cdr3_nt: TGTGCCATCAGTGACCATCAGAACTACGAGCAGTACTTC
v_call: TRBV7-9; clone_size: few; d_call: TRBD1; j_call: TRBJ1-1; cdr3_aa: CASSLGETGLTEAFF; cdr3_nt: TGTGCCAGCAGCTTAGGGGAGACAGGGCTCACTGAAGCTTTCTTT
v_call: TRBV10-3; clone_size: NA; d_call: TRBD1; j_call: TRBJ1-5; cdr3_aa: CAITGGRDQPQHF; cdr3_nt: TGTGCCATTACAGGGGGCCGGGATCAGCCCCAGCATTTT
v_call: TRBV5-1; clone_size: few; d_call: TRBD2; j_call: TRBJ2-1; cdr3_aa: CASTPGGTSGGSYNEQFF; cdr3_nt: TGCGCCAGCACCCCTGGAGGGACTAGCGGAGGTAGCTACAATGAGCAGTTCTTC
v_call: TRBV12-3/TRBV12-4; clone_size: NA; d_call: NA; j_call: TRBJ2-3; cdr3_aa: CASSLFWGRRNTQYF; cdr3_nt: TGTGCCAGCAGTTTATTCTGGGGGAGGAGAAATACGCAGTATTTT
v_call: TRBV7-2; clone_size: NA; d_call: NA; j_call: TRBJ2-1; cdr3_aa: CASSLGMQGYNEQFF; cdr3_nt: TGTGCCAGCAGCCTGGGGATGCAGGGATACAATGAGCAGTTCTTC
v_call: TRBV28; clone_size: few; d_call: NA; j_call: TRBJ1-2; cdr3_aa: CASSSSGPAAGYTF; cdr3_nt: TGTGCCAGCAGTTCTTCAGGACCCGCCGCGGGCTACACCTTC
v_call: TRBV7-3; clone_size: NA; d_call: NA; j_call: TRBJ2-7; cdr3_aa: CASSSNREGEQYF; cdr3_nt: TGTGCCAGCAGCTCTAACAGGGAGGGCGAGCAGTACTTC
v_call: TRBV6-1; clone_size: NA; d_call: TRBD1; j_call: TRBJ2-3; cdr3_aa: CASSPSSIQGRSTDTQYF; cdr3_nt: TGTGCCAGCAGCCCCTCCTCAATACAGGGGAGAAGCACAGATACGCAGTATTTT
v_call: TRBV7-3; clone_size: NA; d_call: NA; j_call: TRBJ2-5; cdr3_aa: CASSLTVEETQYF; cdr3_nt: TGTGCCAGCAGCTTAACAGTCGAAGAGACCCAGTACTTC
v_call: TRBV10-3; clone_size: NA; d_call: TRBD1; j_call: TRBJ2-2; cdr3_aa: CAIRSSMTGGEGTGELFF; cdr3_nt: TGTGCCATCAGAAGCAGCATGACAGGGGGCGAGGGCACCGGGGAGCTGTTTTTT
v_call: TRBV7-2; clone_size: NA; d_call: TRBD2; j_call: TRBJ2-7; cdr3_aa: CASSFILAGGGEQYF; cdr3_nt: TGTGCCAGCAGCTTCATATTAGCGGGAGGCGGCGAGCAGTACTTC
v_call: TRBV12-3/TRBV12-4; clone_size: few; d_call: NA; j_call: TRBJ2-6; cdr3_aa: CASSYRGGGANVLTF; cdr3_nt: TGTGCCAGCAGTTACAGGGGAGGCGGGGCCAACGTCCTGACTTTC
v_call: TRBV28; clone_size: few; d_call: TRBD1; j_call: TRBJ1-2; cdr3_aa: CASRGQGYGYTF; cdr3_nt: TGTGCCAGCAGGGGACAGGGCTATGGCTACACCTTC
v_call: TRBV10-3; clone_size: NA; d_call: NA; j_call: TRBJ1-3; cdr3_aa: CAVEGSGNTIYF; cdr3_nt: TGTGCCGTAGAGGGCTCTGGAAACACCATATATTTT
v_call: TRBV4-2; clone_size: few; d_call: NA; j_call: TRBJ2-6; cdr3_aa: CASSQDWAGANVLTF; cdr3_nt: TGTGCCAGCAGCCAAGATTGGGCTGGGGCCAACGTCCTGACTTTC
v_call: TRBV29-1; clone_size: few; d_call: NA; j_call: TRBJ2-7; cdr3_aa: CSVEGRGGKYEQYF; cdr3_nt: TGCAGCGTTGAAGGTAGGGGCGGGAAATACGAGCAGTACTTC
v_call: TRBV9; clone_size: NA; d_call: TRBD2; j_call: TRBJ2-5; cdr3_aa: CASSVEGSGRAETQYF; cdr3_nt: TGTGCCAGCAGCGTAGAGGGGAGCGGGAGAGCGGAGACCCAGTACTTC
v_call: TRBV10-3; clone_size: NA; d_call: TRBD2; j_call: TRBJ2-7; cdr3_aa: CAISAVAGGTYEQYF; cdr3_nt: TGTGCCATCAGTGCCGTAGCGGGGGGGACCTACGAGCAGTACTTC
v_call: TRBV5-1; clone_size: NA; d_call: TRBD1; j_call: TRBJ1-4; cdr3_aa: CASSLTGTGSEKLFF; cdr3_nt: TGCGCCAGCAGCTTGACCGGGACAGGGAGTGAAAAACTGTTTTTT
v_call: TRBV5-1; clone_size: few; d_call: TRBD1; j_call: TRBJ2-3; cdr3_aa: CASNRGKDTQYF; cdr3_nt: TGCGCCAGCAACAGGGGGAAAGATACGCAGTATTTT
v_call: TRBV5-5; clone_size: few; d_call: TRBD2; j_call: TRBJ2-1; cdr3_aa: CASSSAGGLVNEQFF; cdr3_nt: TGTGCCAGCAGTTCAGCGGGGGGGTTGGTTAATGAGCAGTTCTTC
v_call: TRBV20-1; clone_size: NA; d_call: TRBD2; j_call: TRBJ2-1; cdr3_aa: CSARRSSGYNEQFF; cdr3_nt: TGCAGTGCTAGAAGGTCTAGCGGATACAATGAGCAGTTCTTC
v_call: TRBV20-1; clone_size: few; d_call: NA; j_call: TRBJ2-1; cdr3_aa: CSASADYFVHNEQFF; cdr3_nt: TGCAGTGCTAGTGCTGACTACTTTGTCCACAATGAGCAGTTCTTC
v_call: TRBV7-2; clone_size: NA; d_call: NA; j_call: TRBJ2-1; cdr3_aa: CASSLLPSVSSYNEQFF; cdr3_nt: TGTGCCAGCAGCTTACTCCCTAGCGTAAGCTCCTACAATGAGCAGTTCTTC
v_call: TRBV10-1; clone_size: few; d_call: NA; j_call: TRBJ1-1; cdr3_aa: CASSAELNTEAFF; cdr3_nt: TGCGCCAGCTCAGCAGAGCTGAACACTGAAGCTTTCTTT
v_call: TRBV12-3/TRBV12-4; clone_size: NA; d_call: TRBD1; j_call: TRBJ1-1; cdr3_aa: CASSLSGGLGTEAFF; cdr3_nt: TGTGCCAGCAGTCTATCAGGGGGATTGGGCACTGAAGCTTTCTTT
v_call: TRBV5-1; clone_size: NA; d_call: TRBD1; j_call: TRBJ2-7; cdr3_aa: CASSHSGTGGYEQYF; cdr3_nt: TGCGCCAGCAGCCACTCCGGGACAGGGGGCTACGAGCAGTACTTC
v_call: TRBV20-1; clone_size: NA; d_call: NA; j_call: TRBJ2-2; cdr3_aa: CSLGPLNTGELFF; cdr3_nt: TGCAGTCTAGGGCCTCTGAACACCGGGGAGCTGTTTTTT
v_call: TRBV3-1; clone_size: NA; d_call: NA; j_call: TRBJ2-5; cdr3_aa: CASSHRQAQETQYF; cdr3_nt: TGTGCCAGCAGCCATCGACAGGCTCAAGAGACCCAGTACTTC
v_call: TRBV12-3/TRBV12-4; clone_size: few; d_call: TRBD1; j_call: TRBJ1-2; cdr3_aa: CASSSSGQGGYTF; cdr3_nt: TGTGCCAGCAGTTCTAGCGGACAGGGTGGCTACACCTTC
v_call: TRBV7-2; clone_size: NA; d_call: NA; j_call: TRBJ2-5; cdr3_aa: CASSAGFQETQYF; cdr3_nt: TGTGCCAGCAGCGCGGGTTTCCAAGAGACCCAGTACTTC
v_call: TRBV29-1; clone_size: few; d_call: TRBD1; j_call: TRBJ2-1; cdr3_aa: CSVERGGSSYNEQFF; cdr3_nt: TGCAGCGTTGAGAGAGGGGGCAGCTCCTACAATGAGCAGTTCTTC
v_call: TRBV20-1; clone_size: NA; d_call: NA; j_call: TRBJ1-5; cdr3_aa: CSAPAMGQPQHF; cdr3_nt: TGCAGTGCCCCGGCGATGGGTCAGCCCCAGCATTTT
v_call: TRBV11-1; clone_size: NA; d_call: NA; j_call: TRBJ2-6; cdr3_aa: CASQRLSGANVLTF; cdr3_nt: TGTGCCAGCCAACGGCTCTCTGGGGCCAACGTCCTGACTTTC
v_call: TRBV20-1; clone_size: NA; d_call: NA; j_call: TRBJ2-2; cdr3_aa: CSATQGLPGTNTGELFF; cdr3_nt: TGCAGTGCAACCCAAGGATTGCCGGGGACGAACACCGGGGAGCTGTTTTTT
v_call: TRBV28; clone_size: once; d_call: NA; j_call: TRBJ2-7; cdr3_aa: CASTVGTYEQYF; cdr3_nt: TGTGCCAGCACCGTTGGAACCTACGAGCAGTACTTC
v_call: TRBV12-3/TRBV12-4; clone_size: NA; d_call: NA; j_call: TRBJ1-5; cdr3_aa: CASSFSGVGQPQHF; cdr3_nt: TGTGCCAGCAGTTTTTCAGGGGTTGGTCAGCCCCAGCATTTT
v_call: TRBV4-3; clone_size: NA; d_call: NA; j_call: TRBJ2-3; cdr3_aa: CASSRVWGNTDTQYF; cdr3_nt: TGCGCCAGCAGCCGGGTGTGGGGCAACACAGATACGCAGTATTTT
v_call: TRBV6-2/TRBV6-3; clone_size: NA; d_call: NA; j_call: TRBJ2-2; cdr3_aa: CASSPLEDLSNTGELFF; cdr3_nt: TGTGCCAGCAGTCCCCTGGAGGACCTGTCGAACACCGGGGAGCTGTTTTTT
v_call: TRBV7-9; clone_size: few; d_call: TRBD1; j_call: TRBJ2-5; cdr3_aa: CASSPRDSIPETQYF; cdr3_nt: TGTGCCAGCAGCCCCCGGGACAGTATTCCAGAGACCCAGTACTTC